The present T cell receptor beta chain was sequenced within a study of T-cell reconstitution after alpha-beta-depleted transplantation in children. Unique molecular identifiers featured in how the TCRbeta library was prepared. TCRdb ran MiXCR on the PCR reads and lists one entry per CDR3 protein. This table has hundreds of thousands of distinct CDR3 sequences, around 15% appearing once. Findings and caveats of the study: After transplant, at about two months, alpha-beta T cells were reportedly derived from several hundred expanded graft clones.

This clonotype was detected a few times. The antigen remains undetermined. This CDR3 has 15 residues. The chain joins TRBV21-1 to TRBJ2-4; TRBD2, as called in the table, went unchecked against the DNA. TRBV21-1 counts as a pseudogene. The sequence was obtained from a boy in the first two years of life who had a stem cell transplant for Wiskott-Aldrich syndrome, so the T cells may come from the graft donor. The sample here was PBMCs, mostly from graft donor cells, taken 360 days after TCRalphabeta/CD19-depleted stem cell transplant. CDR3 nucleotides: TGTGCCAGCAGCAAAACAGCGGTAGCCAAAAACATTCAGTACTTC. This gives the protein CASSKTAVAKNIQYF.